The 30 T cell receptor beta chains in this list originate from one sample, sequenced in a study of CXCR3-negative and CXCR3-positive naive CD8 T cells. Each TRB cDNA library was prepared by 5' RACE (with UMI labels). TCRdb reworked the 5' RACE reads into one entry per CDR3 protein, no DNA. Here the sample table reports over 100,000 distinct CDR3 sequences. Input material: naive CXCR3- CD8+ T cells from blood. As to subset: CD45RO-CCR7+CD27+CD95- naive CD8+ T cells lacking CXCR3 (TNR3-). The receptors here all came from a human donor in good health. Some clones in this sample may be carry-over from other donors' samples.

The chain is built from TRBV29-1 and TRBJ2-2; the TCRdb D gene call, TRBD2, has no DNA to confirm it. The length of the CDR3 is 13 residues. The V gene's germline CDR1 is SQVTM and CDR2 ANQGSEA. CDR3 sequence reads: CSVEVGAGGELFF.

The gene calls are TRBV6-2 or TRBV6-3 and TRBJ2-7; TCRdb's assignment of TRBD1 cannot be checked, as there is no DNA. CDR3 size: 13 residues. Germline V gene lookup returns CDR1 MNHEY and CDR2 SVGEGT. The chain's CDR3 is CASSAGGIDEQYF.

V is TRBV2 and J is TRBJ2-7; the D gene TCRdb calls, TRBD1, cannot be checked with no DNA. This CDR3 has 14 amino acids. Looked up from germline, CDR1 is SNHLY and CDR2 is FYNNEI. The CDR3 protein is CASKASGGPYEQYF.

This chain joins TRBV12-2 and TRBJ2-4; lacking DNA, the TRBD1 call made by TCRdb goes unchecked. TRBV12-2 is given as a pseudogene. The CDR3 is made up of 16 amino acids. CDR3 residues: CASRLTPGAIENIKYF.

The chain employs TRBV30 and TRBJ1-2; TCRdb proposes TRBD1, but this gene call is untestable without DNA. CDR1 and CDR2 (germline): GTSNPN, SVGIG (reference sequence). The CDR3 is made up of 15 amino acids. The CDR3 protein is CAWSVLGEWAYGYTF. Full variable domain (outside the CDR3, taken from reference TRBV30 and TRBJ1-2): SQTIHQWPATLVQPVGSPLSLECTVEGTSNPNLYWYRQAAGRGLQLLFYSVGIGQISSEVPQNLSASRPQDRQFILSSKKLLLSDSGFYLCAWSVLGEWAYGYTFGSGTRLTVV.

CDR3 region: CASSYQALTYNEQFF. The V and J genes are TRBV7-9 and TRBJ2-1. Germline CDR1 SEHNR, CDR2 FQNEAQ (reference sequence). CDR3 size: 15 residues.

The chain recombines TRBV15 with TRBJ2-7; TCRdb calls TRBD1, which cannot be checked without DNA. Germline V gene sequence: CDR1 LNHNV, CDR2 YYDKDF (reference sequence). The CDR3 has 15 residues. CDR3 sequence: CATSYPGGSAYEQYF.

V usage is TRBV4-3 and J usage is TRBJ2-5; TCRdb returns TRBD2, unconfirmable since there is no DNA. This CDR3 contains 17 residues. Germline CDR1 and CDR2: LGHNA and YSLEER. CDR3 loop: CASSQFTSGGAFETQYF.

The chain employs TRBV5-1 and TRBJ1-4; no DNA is available, so the TRBD1 call from TCRdb remains unchecked. The CDR3 has 18 residues. The V gene's germline CDR1 is SGHRS and CDR2 YFSETQ. CDR3 region: CASTPGTGVLTTNEKLFF.

The chain recombines TRBV21-1 with TRBJ2-5. TRBV21-1 is listed as a pseudogene. There are 13 residues in the CDR3. The CDR3 reads CASGTRIWETQYF.

V usage is TRBV29-1 and J usage is TRBJ1-1. The CDR3 loop spans 11 amino acids. Germline values: CDR1 SQVTM, CDR2 ANQGSEA. CDR3 protein: CSPVLVGEAFF.

V is TRBV7-9 and J is TRBJ1-3; TCRdb indicates TRBD1, and absent DNA this call remains unverified. The germline V gene has CDR1 SEHNR and CDR2 FQNEAQ (reference sequence). The CDR3 length is 18 residues. CDR3 amino acids: CASSLVPPRGENRGTIYF.

The chain is built from TRBV14 and TRBJ1-1. The germline CDR1 and CDR2 sequences are SGHDN and FVKESK. CDR3 length: 13 residues. CDR3 residues: CASSQDRSTEAFF.

This sequence joins TRBV5-5 and TRBJ1-5; TCRdb selects TRBD1, and the lack of DNA leaves this call unchecked. The CDR3 is 14 residues long. The germline gives CDR1 SGHKS, CDR2 YYEKEE (reference sequence). Here the CDR3 reads CASSLAPGGQPQHF.

The J gene is TRBJ2-7, the V gene TRBV3-1; TCRdb outputs TRBD2, but without DNA this stays unchecked. Germline-derived CDR1 and CDR2 are LGHDT and YNNKEL (reference sequence). The CDR3 totals 18 residues. This CDR3 is CASSPLYPASGDLYEQYF.

The chain is built from TRBV20-1 and TRBJ2-7; TCRdb's D call of TRBD1 is untestable without DNA. The V gene's germline CDR1 is DFQATT and CDR2 SNEGSKA (reference sequence). The CDR3 is 13 residues long. CDR3 sequence reads: CSARDGQGYEQYF.

The J gene is TRBJ2-1, the V gene TRBV5-1; TCRdb's D call of TRBD1 is untestable without DNA. The germline V gene has CDR1 SGHRS and CDR2 YFSETQ. The CDR3 extends over 16 amino acids. CDR3 residues: CASSLADKEAYNEQFF.

V gene TRBV20-1 combines with J gene TRBJ2-1; TCRdb's D call, TRBD2, is unchecked because there is no DNA. The CDR3 runs to 19 residues. Germline lookup yields CDR1 DFQATT and CDR2 SNEGSKA (reference sequence). CDR3 sequence: CSARGSPFLGPLPYNEQFF.

The V and J genes are TRBV19 and TRBJ1-4. The CDR3 runs 13 residues. Germline V gene lookup returns CDR1 LNHDA and CDR2 SQIVND (reference sequence). The CDR3 reads CASTIRKNEKLFF.

The V call is TRBV6-5, the J call TRBJ2-7; without DNA, the TCRdb call of TRBD1 cannot be checked. Germline-derived CDR1 and CDR2 are MNHEY and SVGAGI. The CDR3 totals 16 residues. CDR3 region: CASSWGPGESSYEQYF.

V gene TRBV11-2 combines with J gene TRBJ1-2; the D call from TCRdb, TRBD1, cannot be confirmed without DNA. This CDR3 is built from 13 residues. CDR1 is SGHAT and CDR2 is FQNNGV in the germline V gene. The CDR3 reads CASSSRDRDGYTF.

This chain links TRBV19 with TRBJ2-1; TCRdb's D call, TRBD1, is unchecked because there is no DNA. This CDR3 contains 15 residues. The germline gives CDR1 LNHDA, CDR2 SQIVND (reference sequence). The CDR3 here is CASSTGQSTYNEQFF.

The chain uses TRBV5-1 and TRBJ2-7; the TCRdb D gene call, TRBD2, has no DNA to confirm it. CDR1 and CDR2 (germline): SGHRS, YFSETQ. The CDR3 is 15 residues long. The chain's CDR3 is CASSLEATSEYEQYF.

CDR3 protein: CASSYGIGRGRLTIYF. V is TRBV7-2 and J is TRBJ1-3. CDR1 SGHTA and CDR2 FQGNSA come from the germline V gene. This CDR3 has 16 amino acids.

V usage is TRBV29-1 and J usage is TRBJ2-2. CDR3 length: 14 residues. The germline gives CDR1 SQVTM, CDR2 ANQGSEA. The CDR3 spells CSVERDGNIGELFF.

This sequence joins TRBV5-1 and TRBJ2-7; TCRdb indicates TRBD2, and absent DNA this call remains unverified. The length of the CDR3 is 13 residues. Germline V lookup: CDR1 SGHRS, CDR2 YFSETQ. The CDR3: CASSWGTTAEQYF.

V gene TRBV29-1 combines with J gene TRBJ1-2; TCRdb designates TRBD1, a call that cannot be tested without DNA. Germline-derived CDR1 and CDR2 are SQVTM and ANQGSEA. The CDR3 extends over 13 amino acids. CDR3 amino acids: CSADSNLNYGYTF.

The gene calls are TRBV6-5 and TRBJ1-6. Germline CDR1 is MNHEY and CDR2 is SVGAGI. The CDR3 contains 13 residues. The chain's CDR3 is CASQGFDNSPLHF.

The chain has TRBV29-1 and TRBJ1-2; checking the TCRdb D call of TRBD1 is not possible without DNA. This CDR3 region has 15 residues. Germline assignment: CDR1 SQVTM and CDR2 ANQGSEA. The CDR3 loop is CSVTGGGVPNYGYTF.

V is TRBV7-3 and J is TRBJ2-7; TCRdb gives TRBD1 as the D gene, but with no DNA this cannot be confirmed. CDR1 and CDR2 (germline): SGHTA, FQGTGA. The CDR3 length is 16 residues. The CDR3 reads CASSLLSGQGIGEQYF.